The entry below gives a single TCR beta chain sequence along with its context. Antigen specificity is unknown. These data originate in a study of cytomegalovirus exposure and HLA in healthy donors. Study-wide results and caveats: Rarity marked most TCR sequences, yet some public TCRs occurred in many donors. Cytomegalovirus-associated status was assigned to more than 150 TCR beta chains.

The CDR3 extends over 14 amino acids. Germline CDR1 SGHRS, CDR2 YFSETQ. J lost 2 bases, V lost 4 bases, and 5 bases had no gene match. Only in-frame clones appear in the TCRdb table, and some are missing; sequencing was by immunoSEQ multiplex PCR. Found here are about 78,000 clones, around 96% of them singletons; the top ten hold roughly 1.6%. Sequencing was performed on PBMCs. V gene TRBV5-1 combines with J gene TRBJ2-7; 8 nucleotides line up with TRBD1. The TCR originated in a young man in good health and CMV-seropositive. In DNA, the CDR3 is TGCGCCAGCAGCGAGGGACAGGCAACCTACGAGCAGTACTTC. This gives the protein CASSEGQATYEQYF. Combining the CDR3 with reference TRBV5-1 and TRBJ2-7 gives the whole variable domain KAGVTQTPRYLIKTRGQQVTLSCSPISGHRSVSWYQQTPGQGLQFLFEYFSETQRNKGNFPGRFSGRQFSNSRSEMNVSTLELGDSALYLCASSEGQATYEQYFGPGTRLTVT.